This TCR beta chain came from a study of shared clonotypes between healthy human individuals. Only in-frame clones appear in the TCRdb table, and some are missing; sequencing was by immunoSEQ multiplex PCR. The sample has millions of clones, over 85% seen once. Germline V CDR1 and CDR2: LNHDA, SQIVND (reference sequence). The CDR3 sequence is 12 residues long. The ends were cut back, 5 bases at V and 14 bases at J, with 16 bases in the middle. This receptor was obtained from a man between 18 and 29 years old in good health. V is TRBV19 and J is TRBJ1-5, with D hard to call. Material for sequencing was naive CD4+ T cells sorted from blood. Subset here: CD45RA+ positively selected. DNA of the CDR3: TGTGCCAGTAGTGACGGCCAGTTCCACAAGCATTTT. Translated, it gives CASSDGQFHKHF.